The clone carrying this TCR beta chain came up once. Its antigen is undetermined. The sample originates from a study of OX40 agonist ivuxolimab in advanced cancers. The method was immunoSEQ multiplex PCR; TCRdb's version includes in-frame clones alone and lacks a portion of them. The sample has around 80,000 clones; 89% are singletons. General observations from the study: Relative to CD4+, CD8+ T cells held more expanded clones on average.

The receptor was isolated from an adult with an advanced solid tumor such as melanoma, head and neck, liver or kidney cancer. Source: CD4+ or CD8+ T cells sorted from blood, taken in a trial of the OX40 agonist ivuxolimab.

CDR3 coding DNA: TGTGCCAGCAGCCCAGACCCCCCGACAGATACGCAGTATTTT. Translation gives CASSPDPPTDTQYF. The chain links TRBV7-6 to TRBJ2-3; D unclear. The CDR3 is 14 residues long. Germline V gene data show CDR1 as SGHVS and CDR2 as FNYEAQ. Between the trimmed V and J ends, which lost 5 bases and 3 bases, there was a span of 12 bases. The entire variable domain, with the rest obtained from reference TRBV7-6 and TRBJ2-3, is as follows: GAGVSQSPRYKVTKRGQDVALRCDPISGHVSLYWYRQALGQGPEFLTYFNYEAQQDKSGLPNDRFSAERPEGSISTLTIQRTEQRDSAMYRCASSPDPPTDTQYFGPGTRLTVL.